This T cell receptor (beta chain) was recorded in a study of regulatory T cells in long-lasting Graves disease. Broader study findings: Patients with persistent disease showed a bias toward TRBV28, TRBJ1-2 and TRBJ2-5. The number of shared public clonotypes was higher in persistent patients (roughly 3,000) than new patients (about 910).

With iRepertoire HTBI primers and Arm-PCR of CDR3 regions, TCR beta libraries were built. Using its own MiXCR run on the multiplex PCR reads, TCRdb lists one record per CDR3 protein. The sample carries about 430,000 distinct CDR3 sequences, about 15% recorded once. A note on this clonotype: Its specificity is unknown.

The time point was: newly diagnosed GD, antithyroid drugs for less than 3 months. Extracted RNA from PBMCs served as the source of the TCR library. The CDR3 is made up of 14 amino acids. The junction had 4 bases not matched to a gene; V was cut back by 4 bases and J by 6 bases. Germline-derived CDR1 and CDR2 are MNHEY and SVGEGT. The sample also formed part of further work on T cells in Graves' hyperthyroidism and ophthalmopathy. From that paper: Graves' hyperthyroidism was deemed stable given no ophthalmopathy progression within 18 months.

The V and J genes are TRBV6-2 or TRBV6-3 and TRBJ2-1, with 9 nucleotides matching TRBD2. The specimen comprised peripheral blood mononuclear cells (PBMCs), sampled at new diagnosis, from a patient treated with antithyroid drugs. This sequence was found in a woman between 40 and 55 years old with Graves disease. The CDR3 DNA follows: TGTGCCAGCAGTTGGCGGGAGGGCCCCAATGAGCAGTTCTTC. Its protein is CASSWREGPNEQFF.